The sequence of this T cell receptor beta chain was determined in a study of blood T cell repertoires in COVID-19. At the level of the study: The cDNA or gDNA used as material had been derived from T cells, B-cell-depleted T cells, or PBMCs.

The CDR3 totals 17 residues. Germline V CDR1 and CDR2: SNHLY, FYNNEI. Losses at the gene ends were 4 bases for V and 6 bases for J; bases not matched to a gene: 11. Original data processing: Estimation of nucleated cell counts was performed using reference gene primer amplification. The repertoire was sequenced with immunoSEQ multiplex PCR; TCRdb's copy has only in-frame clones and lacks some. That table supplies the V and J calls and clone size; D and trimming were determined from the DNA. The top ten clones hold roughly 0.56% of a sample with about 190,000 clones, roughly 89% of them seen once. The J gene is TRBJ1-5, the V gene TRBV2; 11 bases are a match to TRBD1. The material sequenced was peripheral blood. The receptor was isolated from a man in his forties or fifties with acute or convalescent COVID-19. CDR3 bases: TGTGCCAGCAGTGCCGTTGAGGACAGGGGGCTGGGTCAGCCCCAGCATTTT. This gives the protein CASSAVEDRGLGQPQHF.